This TCR beta chain was identified in a study of T-cell memory formation after mild COVID-19. Study in general: Clusters were largely donor specific. Study-wide findings and caveats: What remained unconfirmed was the SARS-CoV-2 specificity of second-wave clones peaking on day 37.

TCRdb re-derived calls from the 5' RACE reads in MiXCR, one entry per CDR3 protein. The sample lists roughly 450,000 distinct CDR3 sequences, about a sixth occurring once. This clonotype has ten or more counts. Its cognate antigen is unknown. Germline CDR1 and CDR2: SNHLY and FYNNEI. V was shortened by 2 bases and J by 2 bases, with 4 bases between the two germline ends. The CDR3 runs to 12 residues. The sequence derives from a man between 18 and 29 years old who had mild COVID-19 (a few samples of this study predate the infection). Cell type and time point are not known. The V gene is TRBV2, the J gene TRBJ2-7; no definite D call. The sample was PBMCs or a T cell subset sorted from them (not recorded which). Here the CDR3 reads CASSESAYEQYF. The CDR3, as DNA: TGTGCCAGCAGTGAATCGGCCTACGAGCAGTACTTC. The complete variable domain, with remaining parts taken from reference TRBV2 and TRBJ2-7, reads EPEVTQTPSHQVTQMGQEVILRCVPISNHLYFYWYRQILGQKVEFLVSFYNNEISEKSEIFDDQFSVERPDGSNFTLKIRSTKLEDSAMYFCASSESAYEQYFGPGTRLTVT.